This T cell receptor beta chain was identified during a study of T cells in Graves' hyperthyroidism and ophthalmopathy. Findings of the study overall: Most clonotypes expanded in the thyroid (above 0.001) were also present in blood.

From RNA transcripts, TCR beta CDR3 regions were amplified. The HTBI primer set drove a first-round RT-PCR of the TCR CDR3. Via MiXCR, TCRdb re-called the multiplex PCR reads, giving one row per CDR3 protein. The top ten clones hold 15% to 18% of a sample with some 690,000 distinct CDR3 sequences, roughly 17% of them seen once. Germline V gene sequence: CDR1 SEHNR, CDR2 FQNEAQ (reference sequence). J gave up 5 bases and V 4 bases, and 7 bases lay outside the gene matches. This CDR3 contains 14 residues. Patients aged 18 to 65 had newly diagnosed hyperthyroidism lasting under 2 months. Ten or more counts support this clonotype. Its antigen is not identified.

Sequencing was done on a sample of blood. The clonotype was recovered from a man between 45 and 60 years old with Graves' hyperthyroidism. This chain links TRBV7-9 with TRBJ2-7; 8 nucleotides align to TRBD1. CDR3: CASSYGTGIDEQYF. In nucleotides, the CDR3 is TGTGCCAGCAGCTATGGGACAGGTATCGACGAGCAGTACTTC.